This T cell receptor beta chain originates from a study of immune evolution from preneoplasia to lung adenocarcinoma. General observations from the study: Later-stage lesions appeared to have more T cells, more diversity, less clonality.

With regard to this clone: Antigen specificity is unknown.

This CDR3 comprises 15 residues. Losses at the gene ends were 1 base for V and 9 bases for J; bases not matched to a gene: 4. Per the germline V gene, CDR1 is LGHNT and CDR2 is FRNRAP. Patient tissue came from resections in Japan or China, 2014–2017. H&E slides confirmed each diagnosis, reviewed by two pathologists independently. Sequenced by immunoSEQ multiplex PCR; TCRdb stores in-frame clones only, minus some. The sample has around 6,600 clones; more than 80% are singletons. This sequence joins TRBV12-5 and TRBJ2-1, with TRBD2 matching 12 bases. The TCR was taken from a person aged 50-75 years with lung adenocarcinoma. Sequencing was performed on FFPE invasive lung adenocarcinoma tissue. The CDR3 loop reads CASGLGLAGAAEQFF. The DNA for the CDR3 is TGTGCTAGTGGTTTGGGACTAGCGGGAGCCGCTGAGCAGTTCTTC.